This TCR beta chain was found in a study of blood T cell repertoires in COVID-19. Germline V gene sequence: CDR1 SGHNT, CDR2 YENEEA. This CDR3 region has 17 residues. Trimming took 5 bases from V and 3 from J; bases not matched to a gene: 5. Data came from immunoSEQ multiplex PCR; TCRdb stores just in-frame clones and leaves some out. Among about 280,000 clones listed, approximately 85% were seen once. The sequencing sample was made of peripheral blood. The sequence derives from a human donor in a cohort sampled during active COVID-19. The chain employs TRBV11-3 and TRBJ2-2; 14 bases are shared with TRBD2. The CDR3 loop is CASSVGLAGVYTGELFF. Written as DNA, the CDR3 is TGTGCCAGCAGCGTGGGACTAGCGGGAGTTTACACCGGGGAGCTGTTTTTT.